This T cell receptor (beta chain) emerged from a study of human T cells and chemical hapten exposure. Time point indicated: patch test 1, 2 weeks after DPC sensitization. Treatment here: therapeutic diphenylcyclopropenone sensitization with weekly scalp DPC. The study, taken as a whole, reports: No alteration of TCRs above 1 in 1000 frequency was seen with DPC sensitization.

This clonotype was counted many times. Its cognate antigen is unknown. There are 15 residues in the CDR3. Trimming took 2 bases from V and 2 from J, leaving 10 bases between them. Using its own MiXCR run on the RACE reads, TCRdb lists one record per CDR3 protein. The profile shows some 110,000 distinct CDR3 sequences, 12% of them singletons. This sample comprised whole blood, obtained in connection with sensitization to the hapten diphenylcyclopropenone (DPC). The chain carries TRBV12-3 or TRBV12-4 and TRBJ2-1; no clear D gene. The sequence derives from a woman aged 45-60 years with alopecia areata. Some clones in this sample may be carry-over from other donors' samples. The CDR3 DNA is TGTGCCAGCAGTTTAAAGGGAAAACCCTACAATGAGCAGTTCTTC. Residues: CASSLKGKPYNEQFF.